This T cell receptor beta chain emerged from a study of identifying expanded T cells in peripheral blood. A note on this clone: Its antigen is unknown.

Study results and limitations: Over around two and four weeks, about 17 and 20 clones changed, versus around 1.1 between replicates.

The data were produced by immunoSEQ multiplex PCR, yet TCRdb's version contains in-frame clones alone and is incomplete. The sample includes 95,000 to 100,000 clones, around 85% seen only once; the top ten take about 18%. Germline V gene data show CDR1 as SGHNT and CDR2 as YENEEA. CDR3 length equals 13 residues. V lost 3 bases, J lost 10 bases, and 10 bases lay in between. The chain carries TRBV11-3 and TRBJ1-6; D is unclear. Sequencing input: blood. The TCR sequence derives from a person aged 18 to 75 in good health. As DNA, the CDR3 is TGTGCCAGCAGCTTGACTCGACGCTCACCCCTCCACTTT. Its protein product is CASSLTRRSPLHF. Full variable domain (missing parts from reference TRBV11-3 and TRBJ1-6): EAGVVQSPRYKIIEKKQPVAFWCNPISGHNTLYWYLQNLGQGPELLIRYENEEAVDDSQLPKDRFSAERLKGVDSTLKIQPAELGDSAVYLCASSLTRRSPLHFGNGTRLTVT.